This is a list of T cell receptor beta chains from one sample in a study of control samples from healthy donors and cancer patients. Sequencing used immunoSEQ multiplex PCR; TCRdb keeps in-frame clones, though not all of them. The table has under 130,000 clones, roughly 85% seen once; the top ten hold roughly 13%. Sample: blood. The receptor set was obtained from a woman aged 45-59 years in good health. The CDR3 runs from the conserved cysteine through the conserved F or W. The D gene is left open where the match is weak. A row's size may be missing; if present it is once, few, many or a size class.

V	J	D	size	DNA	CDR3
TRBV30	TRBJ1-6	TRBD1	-	TGTGCCTGGAGTGCTAACAGGGACAGGGGTTCACCCCTCCACTTT	CAWSANRDRGSPLHF
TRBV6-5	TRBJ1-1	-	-	TGTGCCAGCAGACCCGATACGTCAGGGGAAGCTTTCTTT	CASRPDTSGEAFF
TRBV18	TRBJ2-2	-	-	TGTGCCAGCTCACCAGTGAGGGGGAGCGGGGAGCTGTTTTTT	CASSPVRGSGELFF
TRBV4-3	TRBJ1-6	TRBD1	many	TGCGCCAGCAGCCCAGGACAGGGGGTAGGCTCACCCCTCCACTTT	CASSPGQGVGSPLHF
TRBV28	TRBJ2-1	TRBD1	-	TGTGCCAGCAGTTCCCCGGGACAGCCTGACAATGAGCAGTTCTTC	CASSSPGQPDNEQFF
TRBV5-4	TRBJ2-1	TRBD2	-	TGTGCCAGCAGCCCGAGCGGGGGCAACTACAATGAGCAGTTCTTC	CASSPSGGNYNEQFF
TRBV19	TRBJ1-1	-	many	TGTGCCAGTAGTATCTGGGGGCTGGACACTGAAGCTTTCTTT	CASSIWGLDTEAFF
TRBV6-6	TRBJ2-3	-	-	TGTGCCAGCAGTTACCTAGAAGATACGCAGTATTTT	CASSYLEDTQYF
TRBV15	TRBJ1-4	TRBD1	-	TGTGCCACCAGCAGAGGAAAGGGAAGGGGGCTGGGTACTAATGAAAAACTGTTTTTT	CATSRGKGRGLGTNEKLFF
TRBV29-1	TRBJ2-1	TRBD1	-	TGCAGCGGAGGACAGGGACAAAATGAGCAGTTCTTC	CSGGQGQNEQFF
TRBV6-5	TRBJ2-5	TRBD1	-	TGTGCCAGCAGTTTTGACAGGGGAAAAGAGACCCAGTACTTC	CASSFDRGKETQYF
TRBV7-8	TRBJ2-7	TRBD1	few	TGTGCCAGCAGCCCGACCCGGGACAGGGGCGAAGAGCAGTACTTC	CASSPTRDRGEEQYF
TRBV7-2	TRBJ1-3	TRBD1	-	TGTGCCAGCAGCTCTGCCACCCCGGGACAGATCTCTGGAAACACCATATATTTT	CASSSATPGQISGNTIYF
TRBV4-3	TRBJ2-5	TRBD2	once	TGCGCCAGCAGCCTGGGTGGAGCTAGCGGGGGCGGGGAGACCCAGTACTTC	CASSLGGASGGGETQYF
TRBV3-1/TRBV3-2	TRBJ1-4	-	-	TGTGCCAGCAGCCATCCGGGGTGGGAGAGAGGCGAAAAACTGTTTTTT	CASSHPGWERGEKLFF
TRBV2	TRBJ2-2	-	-	TGTGCCAGCAAACCGGGCGGGTGGGACACCGGGGAGCTGTTTTTT	CASKPGGWDTGELFF
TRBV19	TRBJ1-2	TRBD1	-	TGTGCCAGTAGTCCGTGGACAGGGGGTGGGGGCTACACCTTC	CASSPWTGGGGYTF
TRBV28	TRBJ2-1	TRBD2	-	TGTGCCAGCAGGAGACTAGCCGGATACAATGAGCAGTTCTTC	CASRRLAGYNEQFF
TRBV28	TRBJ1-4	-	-	TGTGCCAGCAGCTACGGGGCCGATAATGAAAAACTGTTTTTT	CASSYGADNEKLFF
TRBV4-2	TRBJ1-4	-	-	TGTGCCAGCAGCCAAGACCTGTCCCAGGGAGTAAAAAAACTGTTTTTT	CASSQDLSQGVKKLFF
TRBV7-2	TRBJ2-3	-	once	TGTGCCAGCAGCTTAGTAGGGGTTTCGGGTGATACGCAGTATTTT	CASSLVGVSGDTQYF
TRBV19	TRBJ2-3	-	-	TGTGCCAGTAGTCTGCGACAGTACACAGATACGCAGTATTTT	CASSLRQYTDTQYF
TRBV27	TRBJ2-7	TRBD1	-	TGTGCCAGCAGTTCAAGAGGGACAGGACCCTACGAGCAGTACTTC	CASSSRGTGPYEQYF
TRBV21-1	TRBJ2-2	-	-	TGTGCCAGCAGCAAAGAGGTAAGGTGCGGACAGAAGAACACCGGGGAGCTGTTTTTT	CASSKEVRCGQKNTGELFF
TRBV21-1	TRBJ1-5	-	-	TGTGCCAGCAGCAAAGAAGGTCCGGGGAGTAGCAATCAGCCCCAGCATTTT	CASSKEGPGSSNQPQHF
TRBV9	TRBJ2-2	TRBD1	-	TGTGCCAGCAGCGTAGGACAGGGGGCCGACACCGGGGAGCTGTTTTTT	CASSVGQGADTGELFF
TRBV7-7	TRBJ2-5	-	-	TGTGCTAGCAGCGTCCGGGACATGGCAGAGACCCAGTACTTC	CASSVRDMAETQYF
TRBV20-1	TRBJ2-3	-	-	TGCAGTGCTAGTGGGGTCGGGGGACCGAGCACAGATACGCAGTATTTT	CSASGVGGPSTDTQYF
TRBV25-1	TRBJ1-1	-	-	TGTGCCAGCAGTTTACTAGGATACACTGAAGCTTTCTTT	CASSLLGYTEAFF
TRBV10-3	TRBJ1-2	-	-	TGTGCCATCAGTGCGGCGGTAGCTAACTATGGCTACACCTTC	CAISAAVANYGYTF
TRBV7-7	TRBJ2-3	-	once	TGTGCTAGCAGCTTGAAATGGGGCGGGCAGGTTCCAGATACGCAGTATTTT	CASSLKWGGQVPDTQYF